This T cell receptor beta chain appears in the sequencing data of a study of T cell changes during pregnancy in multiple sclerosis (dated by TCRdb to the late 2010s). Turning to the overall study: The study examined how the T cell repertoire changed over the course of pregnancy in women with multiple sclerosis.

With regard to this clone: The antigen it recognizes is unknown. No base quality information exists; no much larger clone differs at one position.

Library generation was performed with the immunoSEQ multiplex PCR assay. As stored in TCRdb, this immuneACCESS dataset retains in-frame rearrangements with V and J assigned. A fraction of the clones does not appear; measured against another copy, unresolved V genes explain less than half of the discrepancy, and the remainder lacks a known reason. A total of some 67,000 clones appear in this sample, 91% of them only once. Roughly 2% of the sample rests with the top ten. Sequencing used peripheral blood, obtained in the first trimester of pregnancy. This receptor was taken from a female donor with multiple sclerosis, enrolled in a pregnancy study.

The CDR3 here reads CASSPGQGPISRDTQYF. The DNA sequence is as follows: TGTGCCAGCAGCCCGGGACAGGGGCCCATTTCAAGAGATACGCAGTATTTT. The chain joins TRBV5-5 to TRBJ2-3, with TRBD1 identical over 10 junction bases. Relative to germline, V is missing 4 bases and J is missing 5 bases, with 13 bases of the junction outside any gene match. The CDR3 numbers 17 residues from cysteine through phenylalanine. Here the CDR3 DNA is all that survives: 51 bases in frame from base 1. CDR1 and CDR2 (SGHKS, YYEKEE) derive from the germline V gene (reference sequence). This CDR3, with the reference TRBV5-5 and TRBJ2-3 proteins standing in past its ends, gives the full variable domain DAGVTQSPTHLIKTRGQQVTLRCSPISGHKSVSWYQQVLGQGPQFIFQYYEKEERGRGNFPDRFSARQFPNYSSELNVNALLLGDSALYLCASSPGQGPISRDTQYFGPGTRLTVL.